A selection of T cell receptor beta chains follows, all from one sample in a study of blood T cell repertoires in COVID-19. Profiled with immunoSEQ multiplex PCR; TCRdb holds only in-frame clones, not every one. The sample records just under 40,000 clones, approximately 94% being singletons. Specimen: peripheral blood. Receptors were obtained from a human donor with active COVID-19. The donor label of this sample is uncertain. Both conserved end residues are part of each CDR3. D genes are given only for firm matches. Size tells how often a clone was seen (once, few, many) or the class of an expanded clone, and some rows leave it out.

j_gene: TRBJ2-7
v_gene: TRBV2
abundance: -
d_gene: -
CDR3nt: TGTGCCAGCAGCGGACTCCTATCCTACGAGCAGTACTTC
CDR3aa: CASSGLLSYEQYF

j_gene: TRBJ1-4
v_gene: TRBV3-1/TRBV3-2
abundance: -
d_gene: -
CDR3nt: TGTGCCAGCAGCCTCCACATGGAACTGTTTTTT
CDR3aa: CASSLHMELFF

j_gene: TRBJ1-6
v_gene: TRBV28
abundance: -
d_gene: TRBD1
CDR3nt: TGTGCCAGCAGCACCCAGGACAGGGGAGGGGGCAAGCTCCACTTT
CDR3aa: CASSTQDRGGGKLHF

j_gene: TRBJ2-3
v_gene: TRBV27
abundance: -
d_gene: -
CDR3nt: TGTGCCAGCTCCCCGGGAGAAGGGTTCGTGCAGTATTTT
CDR3aa: CASSPGEGFVQYF

j_gene: TRBJ2-3
v_gene: TRBV7-2
abundance: -
d_gene: TRBD2
CDR3nt: TGTGCCAGCAGCTTGAGCGGGAGTAGGGCAGATACGCAGTATTTT
CDR3aa: CASSLSGSRADTQYF

j_gene: TRBJ1-5
v_gene: TRBV7-6
abundance: -
d_gene: -
CDR3nt: TGTGCCAGCAGCCCCACAGGGTTGGGCAATCAGCCCCAGCATTTT
CDR3aa: CASSPTGLGNQPQHF

j_gene: TRBJ2-7
v_gene: TRBV7-7
abundance: once
d_gene: -
CDR3nt: TGTGCTAGCAGCATCCAGACAGGGGAGGGGTACGAGCAGTACTTC
CDR3aa: CASSIQTGEGYEQYF

j_gene: TRBJ2-5
v_gene: TRBV6-2/TRBV6-3
abundance: -
d_gene: TRBD2
CDR3nt: TGTGCCAGCAGTTCGCGGGCGGGAGTGTTTGGGGAGACCCAGTACTTC
CDR3aa: CASSSRAGVFGETQYF

j_gene: TRBJ2-2
v_gene: TRBV2
abundance: -
d_gene: -
CDR3nt: TGTGCCAGCAGTCGGGGGGCTGGCACCGGGGAGCTGTTTTTT
CDR3aa: CASSRGAGTGELFF

j_gene: TRBJ2-3
v_gene: TRBV4-1
abundance: -
d_gene: -
CDR3nt: TGCGCCAGCAGCCAACCCGGGACTAGCACAGATACGCAGTATTTT
CDR3aa: CASSQPGTSTDTQYF

j_gene: TRBJ2-2
v_gene: TRBV6-2/TRBV6-3
abundance: -
d_gene: -
CDR3nt: TGTGCCAGCAGTTACTCTCGGAACACCGGGGAGCTGTTTTTT
CDR3aa: CASSYSRNTGELFF

j_gene: TRBJ2-2
v_gene: TRBV5-1
abundance: -
d_gene: TRBD2
CDR3nt: TGCGCCAGCAGCTTGGAGACTAGCGGGAACACCGGGGAGCTGTTTTTT
CDR3aa: CASSLETSGNTGELFF

j_gene: TRBJ1-2
v_gene: TRBV6-6
abundance: -
d_gene: TRBD1
CDR3nt: TGTGCCAGCAGCAGTGACAGGGCCCTCTATGGCTACACCTTC
CDR3aa: CASSSDRALYGYTF

j_gene: TRBJ2-1
v_gene: TRBV9
abundance: -
d_gene: TRBD2
CDR3nt: TGTGCCAGCAGCGTATCTAGCGGTCTGGGGAATGAGCAGTTCTTC
CDR3aa: CASSVSSGLGNEQFF

j_gene: TRBJ2-5
v_gene: TRBV3-1/TRBV3-2
abundance: -
d_gene: TRBD2
CDR3nt: TGTGCCAGCAGCCAAGGGACTAGCCGGGATGTGGAGACCCAGTACTTC
CDR3aa: CASSQGTSRDVETQYF

j_gene: TRBJ2-7
v_gene: TRBV10-1
abundance: once
d_gene: -
CDR3nt: TGCGCCAGCAGTGAGTCAAGGGAGACTGGAGAGCAGTACTTC
CDR3aa: CASSESRETGEQYF

j_gene: TRBJ2-7
v_gene: TRBV6-4
abundance: -
d_gene: -
CDR3nt: TGTGCCAGCAACCCACGCGCGTCCTACGAGCAGTACTTC
CDR3aa: CASNPRASYEQYF

j_gene: TRBJ2-5
v_gene: TRBV6-6
abundance: -
d_gene: -
CDR3nt: TGTGCCAGCAGCCAACTGAGGGAGACCCAGTACTTC
CDR3aa: CASSQLRETQYF

j_gene: TRBJ1-2
v_gene: TRBV6-5
abundance: -
d_gene: -
CDR3nt: TGTGCCAGCAGGAAGGGGTCCAGATATGGCTACACCTTC
CDR3aa: CASRKGSRYGYTF

j_gene: TRBJ1-1
v_gene: TRBV11-2
abundance: -
d_gene: -
CDR3nt: TGTGCCAGCAGCTTAGTGGGCAGGGTGAACACTGAAGCTTTCTTT
CDR3aa: CASSLVGRVNTEAFF

j_gene: TRBJ1-6
v_gene: TRBV7-9
abundance: -
d_gene: -
CDR3nt: TGTGCCAGCAGCTTAGTTTTGCGTTATTCGGGTCACAAGGATTCACCCCTCCACTTT
CDR3aa: CASSLVLRYSGHKDSPLHF

j_gene: TRBJ2-2
v_gene: TRBV14
abundance: few
d_gene: -
CDR3nt: TGTGCCAGCAGCCAGGGGACTCGTTCCGGGGGGGAGCTGTTTTTT
CDR3aa: CASSQGTRSGGELFF

j_gene: TRBJ2-2
v_gene: TRBV9
abundance: -
d_gene: TRBD1
CDR3nt: TGTGCCAGCAGCGCGCCGACAGGGACGAGCACCGGGGAGCTGTTTTTT
CDR3aa: CASSAPTGTSTGELFF

j_gene: TRBJ1-6
v_gene: TRBV6-5
abundance: -
d_gene: TRBD1
CDR3nt: TGTGCCAGCAGGGCGGGACAGGGAGGCTCACCCCTCCACTTT
CDR3aa: CASRAGQGGSPLHF

j_gene: TRBJ1-2
v_gene: TRBV5-1
abundance: -
d_gene: -
CDR3nt: TGCGCCAGCAGCTTCGAGGGAGACTATGGCTACACCTTC
CDR3aa: CASSFEGDYGYTF

j_gene: TRBJ2-1
v_gene: TRBV18
abundance: -
d_gene: -
CDR3nt: TGTGCCAGCTCACCAATGGGACAAGGCATCGATGAGCAGTTCTTC
CDR3aa: CASSPMGQGIDEQFF

j_gene: TRBJ2-3
v_gene: TRBV6-4
abundance: once
d_gene: -
CDR3nt: TGTGCCAGCAGCACGGAGTTGAGCACAGATACGCAGTATTTT
CDR3aa: CASSTELSTDTQYF

j_gene: TRBJ1-6
v_gene: TRBV4-3
abundance: -
d_gene: -
CDR3nt: TGCGCCAGCAGCCAAGACAGGGATAATTCACCCCTCCACTTT
CDR3aa: CASSQDRDNSPLHF

j_gene: TRBJ2-5
v_gene: TRBV2
abundance: -
d_gene: TRBD1
CDR3nt: TGTGCCAGCAGTGGCCGTTCAGGGGGAGAGACCCAGTACTTC
CDR3aa: CASSGRSGGETQYF

j_gene: TRBJ1-4
v_gene: TRBV12-5
abundance: -
d_gene: -
CDR3nt: TGTGCTAGTGGGGGTCCTCGGGGTACTAATGAAAAACTGTTTTTT
CDR3aa: CASGGPRGTNEKLFF

j_gene: TRBJ1-3
v_gene: TRBV4-1
abundance: once
d_gene: -
CDR3nt: TGCGCCAGCAGCCAAGAGGGTAGGGGGGGCTTCGGTGGAAACACCATATATTTT
CDR3aa: CASSQEGRGGFGGNTIYF

j_gene: TRBJ2-5
v_gene: TRBV3-1/TRBV3-2
abundance: -
d_gene: -
CDR3nt: TGTGCCAGCAGCCAAGGATTAGCTAACCAAGAGACCCAGTACTTC
CDR3aa: CASSQGLANQETQYF

j_gene: TRBJ1-1
v_gene: TRBV5-1
abundance: -
d_gene: -
CDR3nt: TGCGCCAGCAGCACGACAGCTGGTAACACTGAAGCTTTCTTT
CDR3aa: CASSTTAGNTEAFF

j_gene: TRBJ1-1
v_gene: TRBV5-1
abundance: -
d_gene: TRBD1
CDR3nt: TGCGCCAGCAGCCGCTATAGACAGGGAGGAAGCACTGAAGCTTTCTTT
CDR3aa: CASSRYRQGGSTEAFF

j_gene: TRBJ2-3
v_gene: TRBV27
abundance: -
d_gene: -
CDR3nt: TGTGCCAGCGGGATGGGAGTCACTAGCACAGATACGCAGTATTTT
CDR3aa: CASGMGVTSTDTQYF

j_gene: TRBJ2-2
v_gene: TRBV4-1
abundance: -
d_gene: TRBD1
CDR3nt: TGCGCCAGCAGCGTCTCAGGGGGCAACACCGGGGAGCTGTTTTTT
CDR3aa: CASSVSGGNTGELFF

j_gene: TRBJ1-2
v_gene: TRBV20-1
abundance: -
d_gene: TRBD1
CDR3nt: TGCAGTGCAAGTCCCGGGACAGGGTATGGCTACACCTTC
CDR3aa: CSASPGTGYGYTF

j_gene: TRBJ2-1
v_gene: TRBV4-1
abundance: -
d_gene: -
CDR3nt: TGCGCCAGCAGCCCCACTACTGCCCTAGGCTACAATGAGCAGTTCTTC
CDR3aa: CASSPTTALGYNEQFF

j_gene: TRBJ1-1
v_gene: TRBV6-5
abundance: -
d_gene: TRBD1
CDR3nt: TGTGCCAGCGACAGGGCCACTGAAGCTTTCTTT
CDR3aa: CASDRATEAFF

j_gene: TRBJ1-2
v_gene: TRBV24-1
abundance: -
d_gene: TRBD1
CDR3nt: TGTGCCACCAGTGACCGGGGACAGGCGGATGGCTACACCTTC
CDR3aa: CATSDRGQADGYTF

j_gene: TRBJ1-1
v_gene: TRBV27
abundance: -
d_gene: TRBD1
CDR3nt: TGTGCCAGCCAGGGGGTTGAGGACACTGAAGCTTTCTTT
CDR3aa: CASQGVEDTEAFF

j_gene: TRBJ2-4
v_gene: TRBV19
abundance: -
d_gene: -
CDR3nt: TGTGCCAGTACCCCCCGCCACAGCCCAACGCAGGACATTCAGTACTTC
CDR3aa: CASTPRHSPTQDIQYF

j_gene: TRBJ2-3
v_gene: TRBV2
abundance: -
d_gene: TRBD1
CDR3nt: TGTGCCAGCAGGACAGGGGGCGGGCGGACAGATACGCAGTATTTT
CDR3aa: CASRTGGGRTDTQYF

j_gene: TRBJ1-6
v_gene: TRBV5-1
abundance: few
d_gene: -
CDR3nt: TGCGCCAGCAGCTTGCTTTTGGAGGCCAATTCACCCCTCCACTTT
CDR3aa: CASSLLLEANSPLHF

j_gene: TRBJ1-4
v_gene: TRBV27
abundance: once
d_gene: TRBD1
CDR3nt: TGTGCCGGCAGTGCAGGACAGGGGCGTGAAAAACTGTTTTTT
CDR3aa: CAGSAGQGREKLFF

j_gene: TRBJ2-1
v_gene: TRBV28
abundance: -
d_gene: TRBD2
CDR3nt: TGTGCCAGCAGTCCCCCCCGGGGGAGGGAGGAGCAGTTCTTC
CDR3aa: CASSPPRGREEQFF